This T cell receptor (beta chain) emerged from a study of cytomegalovirus exposure and HLA in healthy donors. Study context: Early on, a data release was issued that held about 85 million unique TCRs from HLA-typed donors. Study-level findings and limits: In a later analysis, HLA-associated TCR beta chains were more clonally expanded than equally common others.

Per germline, CDR1 SGHAT and CDR2 FQNNGV. The CDR3 is 16 amino acids. Trimming left V 3 bases short and J 7 bases short, with 18 bases between. Concerning this clone: Its antigen is still unknown.

The PCR made use of 60 Vbeta and 13 Jbeta primers. Clones were read by immunoSEQ multiplex PCR, and TCRdb kept only the in-frame ones, dropping some. This sample yields about 190,000 clones, of which roughly 80% are seen a single time; roughly 2.6% belongs to the top ten. The specimen was PBMCs. The gene calls are TRBV11-2 and TRBJ2-2, with D maybe TRBD2 (6 bases). The source is a woman between 50 and 59 years old in good health and CMV-seropositive. CDR3 sequence reads: CASSLEGGRLGGELFF. The CDR3 coding sequence is TGTGCCAGCAGCTTGGAAGGTGGAAGACTAGGCGGGGAGCTGTTTTTT.